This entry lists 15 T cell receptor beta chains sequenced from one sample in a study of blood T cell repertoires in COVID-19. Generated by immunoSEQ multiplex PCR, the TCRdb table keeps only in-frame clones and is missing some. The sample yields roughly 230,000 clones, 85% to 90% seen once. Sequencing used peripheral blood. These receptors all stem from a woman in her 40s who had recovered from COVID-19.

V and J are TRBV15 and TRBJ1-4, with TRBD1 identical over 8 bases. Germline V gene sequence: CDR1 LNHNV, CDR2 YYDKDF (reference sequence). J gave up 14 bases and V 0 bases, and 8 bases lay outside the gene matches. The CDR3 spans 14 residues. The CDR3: CATSRDRGRSTLFF. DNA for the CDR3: TGTGCCACCAGCAGAGACAGGGGGCGAAGTACCCTGTTTTTT.

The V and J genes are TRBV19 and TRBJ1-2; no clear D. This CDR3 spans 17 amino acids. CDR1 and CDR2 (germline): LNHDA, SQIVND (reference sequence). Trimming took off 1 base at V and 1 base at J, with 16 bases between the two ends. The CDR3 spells CASSIVQAPSNNYGYTF. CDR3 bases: TGTGCCAGTAGTATAGTCCAGGCACCCTCTAATAACTATGGCTACACCTTC.

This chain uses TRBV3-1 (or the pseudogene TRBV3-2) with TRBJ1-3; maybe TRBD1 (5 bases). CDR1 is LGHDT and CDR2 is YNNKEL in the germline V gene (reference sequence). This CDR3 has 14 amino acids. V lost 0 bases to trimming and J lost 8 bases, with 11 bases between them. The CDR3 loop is CASSQDKRGDTIYF. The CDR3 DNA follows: TGTGCCAGCAGCCAAGACAAACGGGGGGACACCATATATTTT.

CDR3: CASSQGFFSREVLNTGELFF. The CDR3 DNA is TGCGCCAGCAGCCAAGGGTTCTTTAGCAGAGAGGTGCTAAACACCGGGGAGCTGTTTTTT. This chain joins TRBV4-3 and TRBJ2-2, with D unresolved. The CDR3 sequence is 20 residues long. V was clipped by 1 base and J by 2 bases, with 23 bases between them. CDR1 is LGHNA and CDR2 is YSLEER in the germline V gene.

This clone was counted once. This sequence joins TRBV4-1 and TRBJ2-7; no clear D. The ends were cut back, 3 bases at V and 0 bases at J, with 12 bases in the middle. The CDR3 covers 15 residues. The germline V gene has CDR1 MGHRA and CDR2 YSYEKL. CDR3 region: CASSQLPGFSYEQYV. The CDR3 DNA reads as TGCGCCAGCAGCCAGCTCCCCGGTTTCTCCTACGAGCAGTACGTC.

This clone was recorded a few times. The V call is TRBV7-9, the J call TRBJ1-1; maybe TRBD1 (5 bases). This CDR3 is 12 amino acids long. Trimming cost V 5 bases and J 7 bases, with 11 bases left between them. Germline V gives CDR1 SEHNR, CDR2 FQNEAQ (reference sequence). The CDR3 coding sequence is TGTGCCAGCAGCGGCACAGGCCTTGAAGCTTTCTTT. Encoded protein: CASSGTGLEAFF.

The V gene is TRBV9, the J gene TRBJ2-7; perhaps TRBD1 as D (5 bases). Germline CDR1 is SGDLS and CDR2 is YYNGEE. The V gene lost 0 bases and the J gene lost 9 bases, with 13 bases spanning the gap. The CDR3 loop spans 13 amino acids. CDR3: CASSVGGAQGQYF. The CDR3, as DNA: TGTGCCAGCAGCGTAGGGGGCGCCCAGGGGCAGTACTTC.

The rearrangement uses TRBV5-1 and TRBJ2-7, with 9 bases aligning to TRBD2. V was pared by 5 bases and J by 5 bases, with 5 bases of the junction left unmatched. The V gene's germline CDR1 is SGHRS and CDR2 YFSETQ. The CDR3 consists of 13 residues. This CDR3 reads CASSSSGANEQYF. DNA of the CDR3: TGCGCCAGCAGTTCTAGCGGGGCCAACGAGCAGTACTTC.

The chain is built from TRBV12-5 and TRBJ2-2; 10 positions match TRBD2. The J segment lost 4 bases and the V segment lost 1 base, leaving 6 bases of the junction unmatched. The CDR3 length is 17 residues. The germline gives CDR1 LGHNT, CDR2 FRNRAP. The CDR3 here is CASGLDKLAGRTGELFF. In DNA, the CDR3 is TGTGCTAGTGGTTTGGACAAACTAGCGGGGCGCACCGGGGAGCTGTTTTTT.

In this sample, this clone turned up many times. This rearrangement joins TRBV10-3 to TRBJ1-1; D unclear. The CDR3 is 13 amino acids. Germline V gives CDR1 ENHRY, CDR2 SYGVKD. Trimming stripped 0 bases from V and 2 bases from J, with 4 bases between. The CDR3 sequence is CAISESTNTEAFF. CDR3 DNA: TGTGCCATCAGTGAGTCTACAAACACTGAAGCTTTCTTT.

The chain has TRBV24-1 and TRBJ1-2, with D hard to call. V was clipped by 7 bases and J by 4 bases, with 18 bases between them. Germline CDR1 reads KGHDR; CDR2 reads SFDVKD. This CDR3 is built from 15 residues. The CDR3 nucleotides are TGTGCCACCAGGTGGAGGGTCGATTCACCCTATGGCTACACCTTC. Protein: CATRWRVDSPYGYTF.

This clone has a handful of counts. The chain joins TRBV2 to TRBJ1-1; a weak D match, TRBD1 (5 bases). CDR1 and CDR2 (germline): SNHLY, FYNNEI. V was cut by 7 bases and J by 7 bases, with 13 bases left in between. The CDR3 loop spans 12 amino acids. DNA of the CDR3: TGTGCCAGCACCAAAAACGGGGGTGAAGCTTTCTTT. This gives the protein CASTKNGGEAFF.

The CDR3 is CAISTQGEQFF. The CDR3 bases are TGTGCCATCAGTACACAGGGAGAGCAGTTCTTC. The genes are TRBV10-3 and TRBJ2-1, with D tentatively TRBD1 (6 bases). Trimming stripped 5 bases from V and 10 bases from J, with 9 bases between. CDR3 length: 11 residues. The V gene's germline CDR1 is ENHRY and CDR2 SYGVKD.

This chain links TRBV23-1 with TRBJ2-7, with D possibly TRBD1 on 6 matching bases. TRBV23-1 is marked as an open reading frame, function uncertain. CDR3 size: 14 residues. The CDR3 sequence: CARSRLEGAYEQYV. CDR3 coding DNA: TGCGCCAGGAGTCGCTTAGAGGGGGCCTACGAGCAGTACGTC.

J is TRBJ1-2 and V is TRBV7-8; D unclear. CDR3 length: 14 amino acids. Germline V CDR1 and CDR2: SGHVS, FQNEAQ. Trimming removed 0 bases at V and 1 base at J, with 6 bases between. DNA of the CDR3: TGTGCCAGCAGCTTAGCTCAAATTAACTATGGCTACACCTTC. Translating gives CASSLAQINYGYTF.